This T cell receptor (beta chain) was recovered during a study of blood T cell repertoires in COVID-19 (TCRdb year 2020). Broadly, across the study: Samples from collaborators originated in the United States, Italy and Spain and spanned both the acute and convalescent phases of COVID-19. The prospective study material was composed of cDNA or gDNA derived from T cells, B-cell-depleted T cells, or PBMCs. A de-identified subject ID, COVID-19 status, age in years and sex were almost always included in the sample metadata. The repertoires were made available in a free public database intended to serve as a resource for research on the immune response to SARS-CoV-2. The samples were drawn from the first 160 participants of the ongoing ImmuneRACE study and from about 1,200 subjects provided by 6 global collaborators. Where available, HLA class I and class II types were obtained from metadata supplied by the sample provider rather than from assay-based typing. The dataset comprised deeply sampled blood TCRbeta repertoires from subjects exposed to, actively infected with, or recovered from COVID-19. What the authors observed across the whole study: The quantity of clinical and demographic metadata differed by source and by participant and was supplied without curation.

On this clone: The target of this receptor is not known. No much larger clone exists at a distance of one base, and base qualities are not known.

The immunoSEQ Assay, a bias-controlled multiplex PCR, was used to amplify TCRbeta CDR3 regions from genomic DNA. As for how the authors treated the data: The number of nucleated cells in each sample was estimated from the amplification of reference gene primers within the assay. Sequence reads were collapsed and filtered to measure the absolute abundance of every unique TCRbeta CDR3 rearrangement. For each sample, productive Simpson clonality was calculated by taking the square root of Simpson's diversity index across productive rearrangements. Sourced from immuneACCESS, this table was stored by TCRdb with only in-frame sequences that have V and J called. A share of the clones is absent; for the studies checked, an unresolved V gene accounts for under half, and the remainder has no known explanation. V and J calls and clone size follow that table, whereas D and trimming were derived from the DNA. Within this sample are some 80,000 clones, with 88% of them counted one time only. Approximately 19% of the sample goes to the ten largest clones.

Whole blood was collected in K2EDTA tubes by collaborating institutions according to the institutions' own protocols. For TCRbeta analysis, collaborators shipped samples in one of three forms: frozen whole blood, isolated PBMCs, or DNA extracted from either of those sample types. The CDR3 covers 15 residues, taking in both the cysteine and the phenylalanine. Of the read, only the CDR3 DNA is kept; its 45 bases are in frame from base 1. Trimming takes 8 bases from V and 1 base from J, and the germline ends sit 15 bases apart. The germline V gene yields WSHSY for CDR1 and SAAADI for CDR2. The sequenced material came from peripheral blood. The receptor chain draws on TRBV10-2 and TRBJ1-5; the D gene lacks a confident call. This receptor was taken from a human donor in a cohort sampled during active COVID-19. The DNA reads as follows: TGCGCCAGCGACGAATCGGGTCTCAGCAATCAGCCCCAGCATTTT. Translated, this is CASDESGLSNQPQHF.